One sample yielded the 18 T cell receptor beta chains listed below, sequenced in a study of blood T cell repertoires in COVID-19. Repertoires were generated with immunoSEQ multiplex PCR, while TCRdb's copy carries only in-frame clones and drops some. Of around 70,000 clones detected, 65% to 85% appear once; the ten largest clones hold more than 15%. The specimen was peripheral blood. These receptors were taken from a woman in her sixties with acute or convalescent COVID-19.

This clone has more than one count but fewer than ten. This sequence joins TRBV5-1 and TRBJ1-1; no clear D. In germline, CDR1 is SGHRS, CDR2 YFSETQ. The CDR3 totals 16 residues. The V gene lost 0 bases and the J gene lost 3 bases, with 15 bases spanning the gap. Here the CDR3 reads CASSLDPGKRYTEAFF. CDR3 in DNA: TGCGCCAGCAGCTTGGACCCGGGGAAGAGGTACACTGAAGCTTTCTTT.

This clone was seen a handful of times. The V call is TRBV5-5, the J call TRBJ2-7, with TRBD1 matching 7 bases. Per the germline V gene, CDR1 is SGHKS and CDR2 is YYEKEE (reference sequence). V dropped 1 base and J dropped 3; count of bases not matched to a gene: 7. CDR3 length: 15 amino acids. CDR3: CASSLSSTGDYEQYF. As DNA, the CDR3 is TGTGCCAGCAGCTTGTCCTCAACAGGGGACTACGAGCAGTACTTC.

The rearrangement links TRBV3-1 (or the pseudogene TRBV3-2) to TRBJ1-1; weak D call: TRBD1 (5 bases). The V end lost 4 bases, the J end lost 0 bases, and 9 bases lay between the germline ends. CDR3 length: 14 amino acids. Germline-derived CDR1 and CDR2 are LGHDT and YNNKEL (reference sequence). The CDR3 region has the DNA TGTGCCAGCAGCCGTGAACAGGTGAACACTGAAGCTTTCTTT. Its protein is CASSREQVNTEAFF.

The chain combines TRBV18 with TRBJ1-5, with D tentatively TRBD1 (5 bases). The germline V gene encodes CDR1 KGHSH and CDR2 LQKENI. The length of the CDR3 is 14 residues. V lost 2 bases to trimming and J lost 3 bases, with 8 bases between them. The CDR3 DNA is TGTGCCAGCTCACCAGGGGCGGCCAATCAGCCCCAGCATTTT. It translates to CASSPGAANQPQHF.

The V call is TRBV19, the J call TRBJ1-2; D possibly corresponds to TRBD1 (6 bases). CDR1 and CDR2 from the germline V gene are LNHDA and SQIVND (reference sequence). With 7 bases removed from V and 4 bases from J, the gap between germline ends came to 19 bases. This CDR3 has 15 residues. In nucleotides, the CDR3 is TGTGCCAGTATATACTCCCCAGGGGCCGGCTATGGCTACACCTTC. Residues: CASIYSPGAGYGYTF. Together with reference TRBV19 and TRBJ1-2, the CDR3 gives the full variable domain: DGGITQSPKYLFRKEGQNVTLSCEQNLNHDAMYWYRQDPGQGLRLIYYSQIVNDFQKGDIAEGYSVSREKKESFPLTVTSAQKNPTAFYLCASIYSPGAGYGYTFGSGTRLTVV.

V and J are TRBV6-2 or TRBV6-3 and TRBJ2-5, with 12 nucleotides matching TRBD2. Germline trimming cut 5 bases from V and 4 bases from J; bases unmatched to any gene: 11. Germline V gene data show CDR1 as MNHEY and CDR2 as SVGEGT. This CDR3 region has 17 residues. CDR3: CASSTPSSGGARETQYF. Here the CDR3 DNA reads TGTGCCAGCAGTACCCCATCTAGCGGGGGGGCCCGAGAGACCCAGTACTTC.

As for this clone: Other DNA sequences in the same sample also yield this CDR3. The gene calls are TRBV6-5 and TRBJ2-7, with D perhaps matching TRBD2 (5 bases). Trimming pared 0 bases from V and 1 base from J, leaving 7 bases between. Germline CDR1 and CDR2: MNHEY and SVGAGI. The CDR3 sequence is 14 residues long. CDR3 coding DNA: TGTGCCAGCAGTTACTCGCGAGGGTCCTACGAGCAGTACTTC. Translation: CASSYSRGSYEQYF.

This chain uses TRBV9 with TRBJ2-1, with a possible D match to TRBD1 (5 bases). There are 15 residues in the CDR3. Trimming took 0 bases from V and 2 from J, leaving 9 bases between them. CDR1 SGDLS and CDR2 YYNGEE come from the germline V gene. This CDR3 reads CASSVGQGTYNEQFF. The CDR3 DNA follows: TGTGCCAGCAGCGTAGGCCAGGGCACCTACAATGAGCAGTTCTTC.

This sequence joins TRBV6-5 and TRBJ2-7; 11 positions agree with TRBD1. The trim removed 5 bases at V and 6 bases at J, leaving 6 bases unmatched. The CDR3 is made up of 14 amino acids. Germline V gene data show CDR1 as MNHEY and CDR2 as SVGAGI. The CDR3 nucleotides are TGTGCCAGCAGTCAGGGACAGGGGGTAGTCGAGCAGTACTTC. It translates to CASSQGQGVVEQYF.

This chain links TRBV19 with TRBJ2-5; tentatively, D is TRBD2 (5 bases). CDR3 size: 15 residues. From germline, CDR1 is LNHDA and CDR2 SQIVND (reference sequence). The V gene lost 3 bases and the J gene lost 5 bases, with 16 bases spanning the gap. Written as DNA, the CDR3 is TGTGCCAGTAGTATGAACGAGGGCTCTGGGGAGACCCAGTACTTC. This sequence encodes CASSMNEGSGETQYF.

Remarks on this clone: One end of the junction fails to match germline, which may point to a read error. The CDR3 loop reads CASSLVAGQGGETQYF. The CDR3 DNA reads as TGTGCCAGCAGTTTAGTAGCGGGACAGGGAGGGGAGACCCAGTACTTC. This rearrangement joins TRBV7-2 to TRBJ2-5; a possible D gene is TRBD1 (9 bases). This CDR3 region has 16 residues. CDR1 and CDR2 (germline): SGHTA, FQGNSA.

The chain has TRBV18 and TRBJ1-3; TRBD1 might be the D (6 bases). Trimming left V 5 bases short and J 2 bases short, with 10 bases between. The V gene's germline CDR1 is KGHSH and CDR2 LQKENI. This CDR3 is built from 14 residues. CDR3: CASSTGFTGNTIYF. The CDR3 nucleotides read TGTGCCAGCTCAACAGGGTTTACTGGAAACACCATATATTTT.

This chain connects TRBV10-3 to TRBJ1-6; unclear D gene. Trimming left V 2 bases short and J 0 bases short, with 5 bases between. Germline CDR1 and CDR2: ENHRY and SYGVKD. The CDR3 has 15 amino acids. The CDR3 DNA reads as TGTGCCATCAGTGAGGGGAGCTCCTATAATTCACCCCTCCACTTT. Translating it yields CAISEGSSYNSPLHF.

V is TRBV24-1 and J is TRBJ1-2; no clear D gene. The CDR3 consists of 11 residues. V lost 4 bases and J lost 3, with 2 bases in between. The germline CDR1 and CDR2 sequences are KGHDR and SFDVKD. The CDR3 loop reads CATSDDYGYTF. CDR3 in DNA: TGTGCCACCAGTGACGACTATGGCTACACCTTC.

This clone is a singleton in its sample. The J gene is TRBJ1-3, the V gene TRBV9; D is unresolved. CDR3 size: 14 residues. Trimming took off 1 base at V and 0 bases at J, with 5 bases between the two ends. Looked up from germline, CDR1 is SGDLS and CDR2 is YYNGEE. The CDR3, as DNA: TGTGCCAGCAGCGTAACAGCCTCTGGAAACACCATATATTTT. It encodes CASSVTASGNTIYF.

This chain uses TRBV30 with TRBJ2-5; 11 nucleotides match TRBD1. The CDR3 runs to 15 residues. J was trimmed by 5 bases and V by 3 bases; bases with no gene match: 8. In germline, CDR1 is GTSNPN, CDR2 SVGIG (reference sequence). The CDR3 nucleotides are TGTGCCTGGAGCACCGGGACAGGGGGAGGCGAGACCCAGTACTTC. Protein product: CAWSTGTGGGETQYF.

This sequence joins TRBV24-1 and TRBJ1-5; 11 bases align to TRBD1. Unmatched junction bases numbered 11, after V lost 2 bases and J lost 6 bases. Germline assignment: CDR1 KGHDR and CDR2 SFDVKD. The CDR3 is 18 amino acids. The CDR3 sequence is CATSDSISGTGGFQPQHF. The CDR3 bases are TGTGCCACCAGTGATTCCATCTCCGGGACAGGGGGTTTTCAGCCCCAGCATTTT.

The V call is TRBV5-1, the J call TRBJ2-5; 11 bases line up with TRBD2. The CDR3 spans 15 residues. Trimming took 4 bases from V and 2 from J; bases not matched to a gene: 4. Germline-derived CDR1 and CDR2 are SGHRS and YFSETQ. CDR3 sequence (DNA): TGCGCCAGCAGCCCGGGACTAGCGGCACAAGAGACCCAGTACTTC. Amino acid sequence: CASSPGLAAQETQYF.